This TCR beta chain was recovered during a study of blood T cell repertoires in COVID-19. This clone has a handful of counts. V lost 9 bases to trimming and J lost 4 bases, with 15 bases between them. This CDR3 spans 13 amino acids. Germline V lookup: CDR1 MNHEY, CDR2 SVGAGI. Only in-frame clones appear in the TCRdb table, and some are missing; sequencing was by immunoSEQ multiplex PCR. The sample holds approximately 84,000 clones, about 80% seen once. Specimen: peripheral blood. The clonotype was recovered from a man aged 50 to 59 with active or convalescent COVID-19. This chain connects TRBV6-5 to TRBJ1-1; no reliable D call. CDR3 region: CASFPSRSTEAFF. Here the CDR3 DNA reads TGTGCCAGTTTCCCTTCTAGGAGCACTGAAGCTTTCTTT.